One sample yielded the 10 T cell receptor beta chains listed below, sequenced in a study of cytomegalovirus exposure and HLA in healthy donors. Use of 60 Vbeta and 13 Jbeta primers characterized the PCR. Clones were read by immunoSEQ multiplex PCR, and TCRdb kept only the in-frame ones, dropping some. The data show about 80,000 clones, about 80% seen once. The specimen sequenced was PBMCs. These receptors came from a woman in her 40s in good health and CMV-seronegative.

A note on this clone: Compared with germline, one end of the junction differs, possibly owing to a read error. The chain is built from TRBV10-2 and TRBJ2-1, with TRBD2 identical over 10 bases. This CDR3 comprises 13 residues. Germline CDR1 and CDR2: WSHSY and SAAADI. The CDR3 spells CASSEYVAGGGLF. As DNA, the CDR3 is TGCGCCAGCAGTGAGTATGTAGCGGGGGGAGGACTCTTC.

This chain uses TRBV5-1 with TRBJ1-1; 9 bases agree with TRBD1. The CDR3 spans 17 residues. V dropped 4 bases and J dropped 2; count of bases not matched to a gene: 12. The germline V gene has CDR1 SGHRS and CDR2 YFSETQ. CDR3: CASSRDGTGTRNTEAFF. CDR3 in DNA: TGCGCCAGCAGCAGGGACGGGACAGGGACCCGTAACACTGAAGCTTTCTTT.

This sequence joins TRBV2 and TRBJ2-7; D gene unclear. Germline CDR1 SNHLY, CDR2 FYNNEI. The CDR3 has 12 amino acids. V gave up 7 bases and J gave up 7 bases, with 14 bases separating them. The CDR3 coding sequence is TGTGCCAGCACTAGTGTCCCTACGGAGCAGTACTTC. Its protein is CASTSVPTEQYF.

This rearrangement joins TRBV11-2 to TRBJ2-4; tentative D call: TRBD2 (6 bases). V dropped 5 bases and J dropped 0 bases, with 14 bases sitting between them. The CDR3 loop spans 16 amino acids. Germline-derived CDR1 and CDR2 are SGHAT and FQNNGV. In DNA, the CDR3 is TGTGCCAGCAGCCATTACACGGGACTAGCCAAAAACATTCAGTACTTC. This gives the protein CASSHYTGLAKNIQYF.

The chain joins TRBV11-2 to TRBJ2-7; a weak D match, TRBD1 (6 bases). The CDR3 has 11 residues. From germline, CDR1 is SGHAT and CDR2 FQNNGV. In nucleotides, the CDR3 is TGTGACCACAGGGACGTATACGAGCAGTACTTC. It is translated as CDHRDVYEQYF.

V is TRBV28 and J is TRBJ2-3; weak D call: TRBD2 (5 bases). The V gene lost 4 bases and the J gene lost 1 base, with 18 bases spanning the gap. The germline V gene has CDR1 MDHEN and CDR2 SYDVKM. The CDR3 has 17 residues. The CDR3 DNA sequence: TGTGCCAGCAGTTCAGCGGACGCCCCAAGTGGCACAGATACGCAGTATTTT. Translated, it gives CASSSADAPSGTDTQYF.

V is TRBV19 and J is TRBJ2-5; D is perhaps TRBD2 (7 bases). The CDR3 sequence is 15 residues long. The V end was cut by 4 bases, the J end by 4 bases, with 16 bases between. The germline gives CDR1 LNHDA, CDR2 SQIVND (reference sequence). The CDR3 loop is CASSTLRGLGETQYF. In DNA form, the CDR3 reads TGTGCCAGTAGTACCTTGCGGGGGCTAGGAGAGACCCAGTACTTC.

This chain uses TRBV10-2 with TRBJ2-7; the D gene is possibly TRBD2 (6 bases). Trimming removed 4 bases at V and 0 bases at J, with 10 bases between. Germline-derived CDR1 and CDR2 are WSHSY and SAAADI. This CDR3 is 14 amino acids long. CDR3 sequence reads: CASSVRDSSYEQYF. The CDR3 DNA reads as TGCGCCAGCAGTGTAAGGGACTCCTCCTACGAGCAGTACTTC.

The chain combines TRBV27 with TRBJ1-4; no definite D call. The CDR3 length is 13 residues. The germline CDR1 and CDR2 sequences are MNHEY and SMNVEV (reference sequence). V was cut by 5 bases and J by 8 bases, with 12 bases left in between. This chain's CDR3 is CASSTGSWEKLFF. The CDR3 nucleotides read TGTGCCAGCAGTACGGGATCTTGGGAAAAACTGTTTTTT.

The chain has TRBV7-9 and TRBJ2-7; the D gene is possibly TRBD1 (6 bases). The V gene lost 8 bases and the J gene lost 0 bases, with 14 bases spanning the gap. Germline CDR1 is SEHNR and CDR2 is FQNEAQ (reference sequence). CDR3 length: 14 amino acids. This CDR3 reads CASRLQQGSYEQYF. CDR3 in DNA: TGTGCCAGCCGACTTCAACAGGGCTCCTACGAGCAGTACTTC.